The 30 T cell receptor beta chains below were found in one sample sequenced in a study of CXCR3-negative and CXCR3-positive naive CD8 T cells. With UMI labels, 5' RACE was used to prepare the TRB cDNA libraries. TCRdb re-analyzed the 5' RACE reads; it lists each CDR3 protein once, without DNA. This sample's table reports under 30,000 distinct CDR3 sequences. Sequences were obtained from memory CD8+ T cells from blood. These receptors originate from a human donor in good health. Some clones in this sample may be carry-over from other donors' samples.

This clonotype is identified as medium-sized from frequency. The chain has TRBV20-1 and TRBJ2-1; with no DNA, the TCRdb D assignment of TRBD2 cannot be verified. Germline CDR1 DFQATT, CDR2 SNEGSKA (reference sequence). There are 14 residues in the CDR3. This CDR3 reads CSARSPLAEHEQFF.

The V and J genes are TRBV15 and TRBJ2-2; TCRdb indicates TRBD1, and absent DNA this call remains unverified. Germline V CDR1 and CDR2: LNHNV, YYDKDF (reference sequence). The length of the CDR3 is 17 residues. CDR3 in amino acids: CATSMSGGQIYTGELFF. Based on the CDR3 plus reference TRBV15 and TRBJ2-2, the full variable domain is DAMVIQNPRYQVTQFGKPVTLSCSQTLNHNVMYWYQQKSSQAPKLLFHYYDKDFNNEADTPDNFQSRRPNTSFCFLDIRSPGLGDTAMYLCATSMSGGQIYTGELFFGEGSRLTVL.

The chain employs TRBV6-1 and TRBJ2-7. Germline V gene sequence: CDR1 MNHNS, CDR2 SASEGT. This CDR3 comprises 14 residues. CDR3 sequence: CASSEKINDYEQYF.

The V and J genes are TRBV6-4 and TRBJ2-2. CDR3 size: 14 residues. CDR1 is MRHNA, CDR2 SNTAGT, per germline. This CDR3 is CASSAGDVTGELFF.

The V gene is TRBV12-3 or TRBV12-4, the J gene TRBJ2-5; as DNA is missing, the TRBD2 call by TCRdb cannot be tested. The CDR3 is 13 residues long. The CDR3 sequence: CASSPRDYRGQYF.

V is TRBV28 and J is TRBJ2-7. The CDR3 runs to 14 residues. The germline CDR1 and CDR2 sequences are MDHEN and SYDVKM. The CDR3 here is CASSFGGSSDEQYF.

The V call is TRBV29-1, the J call TRBJ1-1; checking the TCRdb D call of TRBD1 is not possible without DNA. The CDR3 covers 15 residues. Germline CDR1 SQVTM, CDR2 ANQGSEA. The CDR3: CSVDLTGDVGAEAFF. The complete variable domain, with remaining parts taken from reference TRBV29-1 and TRBJ1-1, reads SAVISQKPSRDICQRGTSLTIQCQVDSQVTMMFWYRQQPGQSLTLIATANQGSEATYESGFVIDKFPISRPNLTFSTLTVSNMSPEDSSIYLCSVDLTGDVGAEAFFGQGTRLTVV.

The CDR3 protein is CASSPGSGTQYF. The chain is built from TRBV7-3 and TRBJ2-5. The CDR3 is 12 amino acids. CDR1 is SGHTA, CDR2 FQGTGA, per germline.

This sequence joins TRBV9 and TRBJ2-2. Germline CDR1 is SGDLS and CDR2 is YYNGEE. The CDR3 totals 12 residues. The chain's CDR3 is CASSPRTGELFF. Drawing the rest from reference TRBV9 and TRBJ2-2, the complete variable domain is DSGVTQTPKHLITATGQRVTLRCSPRSGDLSVYWYQQSLDQGLQFLIQYYNGEERAKGNILERFSAQQFPDLHSELNLSSLELGDSALYFCASSPRTGELFFGEGSRLTVL.

The gene calls are TRBV7-2 and TRBJ2-1; as DNA is missing, the TRBD1 call by TCRdb cannot be tested. Germline CDR1 SGHTA, CDR2 FQGNSA. The CDR3 is 14 amino acids. The CDR3 region is CASSLAAGWNEQFF.

The gene calls are TRBV7-8 and TRBJ2-7; as DNA is missing, the TRBD2 call by TCRdb cannot be tested. Looked up from germline, CDR1 is SGHVS and CDR2 is FQNEAQ. This CDR3 comprises 14 residues. The CDR3 reads CASSDYREIYEQYF.

In terms of frequency, this clonotype is medium-sized. This rearrangement joins TRBV6-2 or TRBV6-3 to TRBJ2-2; the TCRdb call, TRBD2, lacks DNA for checking. The CDR3 has 16 residues. Germline V gene lookup returns CDR1 MNHEY and CDR2 SVGEGT. The CDR3 sequence is CASSYSAGASTGELFF.

This chain connects TRBV28 to TRBJ1-2; TCRdb names TRBD1, which stays unverified in the absence of DNA. The CDR3 runs 14 residues. Germline CDR1 and CDR2: MDHEN and SYDVKM. The CDR3 here is CASRRRQGDYGYTF.

J is TRBJ2-1 and V is TRBV7-3; without DNA, the TCRdb call of TRBD2 cannot be checked. The CDR3 length is 14 residues. The germline V gene encodes CDR1 SGHTA and CDR2 FQGTGA. CDR3 sequence reads: CASSMAGNFNEQFF.

The chain recombines TRBV11-2 with TRBJ1-2; absent DNA, TCRdb's TRBD1 call cannot be checked. The CDR3 consists of 17 residues. Germline V CDR1 and CDR2: SGHAT, FQNNGV. CDR3 loop: CASSLGGADPTNYGYTF.

V usage is TRBV28 and J usage is TRBJ2-3; the D call of TRBD1 rests on TCRdb alone, since no DNA is present to check it. The germline CDR1 and CDR2 sequences are MDHEN and SYDVKM. The CDR3 sequence is 14 residues long. The CDR3 protein is CASGLLGGKDTQYF.

The rearrangement joins TRBV12-3 or TRBV12-4 to TRBJ2-3; TCRdb returns TRBD1, unconfirmable since there is no DNA. This CDR3 has 18 amino acids. CDR3 protein: CASSLPPATGFLTDTQYF.

According to its frequency, this clonotype is medium-sized. The V gene is TRBV11-2, the J gene TRBJ2-7. The CDR3 consists of 12 residues. From germline, CDR1 is SGHAT and CDR2 FQNNGV. CDR3 sequence: CASSQSADEQYF.

The chain joins TRBV7-3 to TRBJ2-7; TCRdb outputs TRBD1, but without DNA this stays unchecked. The CDR3 has 13 amino acids. Germline-derived CDR1 and CDR2 are SGHTA and FQGTGA. The CDR3 region is CASSPGQGYEQYF. Drawing the rest from reference TRBV7-3 and TRBJ2-7, the complete variable domain is GAGVSQTPSNKVTEKGKYVELRCDPISGHTALYWYRQSLGQGPEFLIYFQGTGAADDSGLPNDRFFAVRPEGSVSTLKIQRTERGDSAVYLCASSPGQGYEQYFGPGTRLTVT.

This chain links TRBV5-1 with TRBJ2-7; TCRdb's D gene call, TRBD1, goes unchecked for lack of DNA. From germline, CDR1 is SGHRS and CDR2 YFSETQ. The CDR3 has 13 residues. CDR3 sequence: CASSPTETYEQYF.

The chain has TRBV29-1 and TRBJ2-5; TCRdb's D gene call, TRBD1, goes unchecked for lack of DNA. The germline CDR1 and CDR2 sequences are SQVTM and ANQGSEA. The CDR3 is 11 amino acids. The CDR3 spells CSVERGETQYF. Based on the CDR3 plus reference TRBV29-1 and TRBJ2-5, the full variable domain is SAVISQKPSRDICQRGTSLTIQCQVDSQVTMMFWYRQQPGQSLTLIATANQGSEATYESGFVIDKFPISRPNLTFSTLTVSNMSPEDSSIYLCSVERGETQYFGPGTRLLVL.

The chain combines TRBV21-1 with TRBJ1-1. TRBV21-1 represents a pseudogene. This CDR3 comprises 15 residues. This CDR3 reads CASSKVSPGGTEAFF.

The V gene is TRBV14, the J gene TRBJ1-6; TCRdb lists TRBD1, though no DNA is available to test this call. CDR1 SGHDN and CDR2 FVKESK come from the germline V gene. This CDR3 is built from 15 residues. The chain's CDR3 is CASSQLGLSNSPLHF. The whole variable domain, filled in from reference TRBV14 and TRBJ1-6, reads EAGVTQFPSHSVIEKGQTVTLRCDPISGHDNLYWYRRVMGKEIKFLLHFVKESKQDESGMPNNRFLAERTGGTYSTLKVQPAELEDSGVYFCASSQLGLSNSPLHFGNGTRLTVT.

The chain is built from TRBV5-1 and TRBJ1-1. The CDR3 length is 14 residues. Germline V gives CDR1 SGHRS, CDR2 YFSETQ. CDR3 sequence: CASSLEFGNTEAFF.

This sequence joins TRBV5-6 and TRBJ2-7; checking the TCRdb D call of TRBD2 is not possible without DNA. This CDR3 has 19 amino acids. The V gene's germline CDR1 is SGHDT and CDR2 YYEEEE. CDR3 sequence: CASSPGLGLAGVGSYEQYF.

J is TRBJ2-5 and V is TRBV4-2; the D call from TCRdb, TRBD2, cannot be confirmed without DNA. Looked up from germline, CDR1 is LGHNA and CDR2 is YNFKEQ. This CDR3 is built from 15 residues. CDR3 amino acids: CASSPSGGAQETQYF.

This chain joins TRBV5-5 and TRBJ2-1; absent DNA, TCRdb's TRBD2 call cannot be checked. Germline CDR1 is SGHKS and CDR2 is YYEKEE (reference sequence). CDR3 size: 15 residues. The CDR3 loop reads CASSRFSGGYNEQFF. The entire variable domain, with the rest obtained from reference TRBV5-5 and TRBJ2-1, is as follows: DAGVTQSPTHLIKTRGQQVTLRCSPISGHKSVSWYQQVLGQGPQFIFQYYEKEERGRGNFPDRFSARQFPNYSSELNVNALLLGDSALYLCASSRFSGGYNEQFFGPGTRLTVL.

The V call is TRBV7-9, the J call TRBJ2-7; TCRdb's D call of TRBD1 is untestable without DNA. Germline V gives CDR1 SEHNR, CDR2 FQNEAQ (reference sequence). This CDR3 is 14 amino acids long. The CDR3 reads CASSPGQGAGEQYF.

The rearrangement joins TRBV27 to TRBJ2-2. Germline-derived CDR1 and CDR2 are MNHEY and SMNVEV (reference sequence). This CDR3 has 14 amino acids. CDR3 sequence: CASSLAVNTGELFF.

This clonotype is labeled medium-sized based on frequency. This chain links TRBV11-3 with TRBJ2-4. The CDR3 totals 13 residues. The germline V gene encodes CDR1 SGHNT and CDR2 YENEEA. CDR3: CASSSPAKNIQYF.